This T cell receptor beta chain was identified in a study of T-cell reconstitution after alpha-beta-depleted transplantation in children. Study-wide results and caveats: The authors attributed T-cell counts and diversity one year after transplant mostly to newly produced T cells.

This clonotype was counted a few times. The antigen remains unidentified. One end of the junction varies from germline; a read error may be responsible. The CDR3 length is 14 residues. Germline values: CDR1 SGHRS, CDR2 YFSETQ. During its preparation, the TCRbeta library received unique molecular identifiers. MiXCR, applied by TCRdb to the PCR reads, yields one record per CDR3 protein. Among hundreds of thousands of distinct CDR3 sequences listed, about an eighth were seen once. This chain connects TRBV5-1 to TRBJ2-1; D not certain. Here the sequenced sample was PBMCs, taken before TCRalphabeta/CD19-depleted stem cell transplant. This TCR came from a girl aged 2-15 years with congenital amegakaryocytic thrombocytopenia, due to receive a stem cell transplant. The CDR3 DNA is TGCGCCAGCAGCCCGTTGACTGCCTCCAATGATCAGTTCTTC. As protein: CASSPLTASNDQFF.